Listed below are T cell receptor beta chains from one sample, sequenced in a study of shared clonotypes between healthy human individuals. TCRdb's copy holds only in-frame clones and misses some; the assay was immunoSEQ multiplex PCR. The top ten clones hold 0.35% to 0.45% of a sample with roughly 2.2 million clones, 80% to 95% of them seen once. The material sequenced was naive CD4+ T cells from PBMCs. The receptor set was obtained from a man between 18 and 35 years old in good health. Some clones in this sample may be carry-over from other donors' samples. The CDR3 runs from the conserved cysteine through the conserved F or W. A D gene is named only where the DNA matches it firmly. Expanded clones are given a class, and other clones once, few, many or no size at all.

cdr3_aa cdr3_nt d_call v_call clone_size j_call
CASSLASTANTEAFF TGTGCCAGCAGCTTAGCCTCCACAGCTAACACTGAAGCTTTCTTT . TRBV5-5 . TRBJ1-1
CASSAVSGSYEQYF TGTGCCAGCAGCGCCGTGAGCGGCTCCTACGAGCAGTACTTC . TRBV9 . TRBJ2-7
CASRLNQPQHF TGTGCCAGCAGATTAAACCAGCCCCAGCATTTT . TRBV6-5 . TRBJ1-5
CASSPYTGTASYEQYF TGTGCCAGCAGTCCTTATACCGGGACAGCCTCCTACGAGCAGTACTTC TRBD1 TRBV7-6 . TRBJ2-7
CASSLDRAVDQPQHF TGTGCCAGCAGCTTGGACAGGGCGGTGGATCAGCCCCAGCATTTT . TRBV5-8 . TRBJ1-5
CASSTGVLYTEAFF TGCGCCAGCAGCACCGGGGTGTTGTACACTGAAGCTTTCTTT . TRBV5-1 few TRBJ1-1
CASRRTGGGGYTF TGTGCCAGCAGGCGGACAGGAGGGGGGGGCTACACCTTC TRBD1 TRBV6-5 . TRBJ1-2
CSVVKGSETQYF TGCAGCGTTGTTAAGGGATCGGAGACCCAGTACTTC . TRBV29-1 . TRBJ2-5
CASSLGQGAIGTEAFF TGTGCCAGCTCACTGGGACAGGGGGCGATTGGCACTGAAGCTTTCTTT TRBD1 TRBV18 . TRBJ1-1
CASSLVGVGERDTQYF TGTGCCAGCAGCTTAGTGGGGGTCGGGGAGAGGGATACGCAGTATTTT . TRBV7-2 . TRBJ2-3
CASSDYREGEQYF TGTGCCAGCAGTGATTACAGGGAAGGAGAGCAGTACTTC . TRBV2 . TRBJ2-7
CASGLVLGQGARNTEAFF TGTGCTAGTGGTTTGGTACTGGGACAGGGGGCGAGGAACACTGAAGCTTTCTTT TRBD1 TRBV12-5 . TRBJ1-1
CASMRWENEQFF TGTGCCAGCATGAGGTGGGAAAATGAGCAGTTCTTC . TRBV7-9 . TRBJ2-1
CASSLGVGGATDTQYF TGCGCCAGCAGCTTGGGAGTAGGGGGCGCGACAGATACGCAGTATTTT TRBD1 TRBV5-1 . TRBJ2-3
CASSLARTGPGNTIYF TGTGCCAGCAGCTTAGCCCGGACAGGGCCTGGAAACACCATATATTTT TRBD1 TRBV7-2 . TRBJ1-3
CASSVGLAGGEQYF TGTGCCAGCAGTGTGGGACTAGCGGGAGGCGAGCAGTACTTC TRBD2 TRBV25-1 . TRBJ2-7
CASSPTGVLNTEAFF TGTGCCAGTAGTCCTACAGGGGTCCTGAACACTGAAGCTTTCTTT TRBD1 TRBV19 . TRBJ1-1
CASSPQGGRETQYF TGTGCCAGCAGCCCTCAGGGTGGGAGAGAGACCCAGTACTTC . TRBV7-9 . TRBJ2-5
CASSLSTWETQYF TGTGCCAGCAGTTTATCGACCTGGGAGACCCAGTACTTC . TRBV28 . TRBJ2-5
CASSQSTSGAYNEQFF TGCGCCAGCAGCCAATCGACTAGCGGCGCTTACAATGAGCAGTTCTTC TRBD2 TRBV4-3 . TRBJ2-1
CASSQEKTGANTEAFF TGTGCCAGCAGCCAAGAGAAGACGGGGGCGAACACTGAAGCTTTCTTT . TRBV14 . TRBJ1-1
CASSLGHLYEQYF TGTGCCAGCAGTTTGGGACACCTCTACGAGCAGTACTTC . TRBV11-3 . TRBJ2-7
CASSLWQGSGNNEQFF TGTGCCAGCAGCTTGTGGCAGGGCTCCGGTAACAATGAGCAGTTCTTC . TRBV7-2 . TRBJ2-1
CASSLGQGSTEAFF TGTGCCAGCAGCCTGGGACAGGGATCCACTGAAGCTTTCTTT TRBD1 TRBV11-2 few TRBJ1-1
CASSLAFGQGDEQYF TGTGCCAGCAGCTTGGCCTTCGGACAGGGAGACGAGCAGTACTTC TRBD1 TRBV5-4 few TRBJ2-7
CASISAGAYNEQFF TGTGCCAGCATATCAGCGGGAGCCTACAATGAGCAGTTCTTC TRBD2 TRBV7-9 once TRBJ2-1
CASSPGLSPDTQYF TGTGCCAGCTCCCCGGGGTTATCCCCAGATACGCAGTATTTT . TRBV18 . TRBJ2-3
CASSPIAGPTDTQYF TGTGCCAGCAGCCCTATAGCGGGGCCCACAGATACGCAGTATTTT TRBD2 TRBV7-3 . TRBJ2-3
CASSNPVETQYF TGTGCCAGCAGCAACCCAGTAGAGACCCAGTACTTC . TRBV28 . TRBJ2-5
CASKISSWGDEQFF TGTGCCAGCAAAATTTCGAGTTGGGGGGATGAGCAGTTCTTC . TRBV6-6 . TRBJ2-1
CASSETGGYGYTF TGTGCCAGCAGTGAAACCGGGGGATATGGCTACACCTTC . TRBV2 . TRBJ1-2
CASSVGTGGVYGYTF TGTGCCAGCAGTGTTGGGACAGGGGGCGTTTATGGCTACACCTTC TRBD1 TRBV2 . TRBJ1-2
CASSSLPNYGYTF TGCGCCAGCAGCTCCCTACCAAACTATGGCTACACCTTC . TRBV5-1 . TRBJ1-2
CASSTGLAGMTDTQYF TGTGCCAGTAGTACCGGACTAGCGGGGATGACAGATACGCAGTATTTT TRBD2 TRBV19 once TRBJ2-3
CASSLWGANTGELFF TGTGCCAGCAGTTTATGGGGGGCGAACACCGGGGAGCTGTTTTTT . TRBV28 . TRBJ2-2
CASSVDDGQARIF TGTGCCAGCAGCGTGGATGATGGACAGGCCAGGATTTTC TRBD1 TRBV9 . TRBJ1-2
CASSTRQGEKLFF TGTGCCAGTAGTACGCGACAGGGAGAAAAACTGTTTTTT TRBD1 TRBV19 . TRBJ1-4
CASSLVGGDSPLHF TGTGCCAGCAGTTTAGTGGGGGGGGATTCACCCCTCCACTTT . TRBV6-6 . TRBJ1-6
CASSYSKDTEAFF TGTGCCAGCAGTTACTCGAAAGACACTGAAGCTTTCTTT . TRBV6-5 . TRBJ1-1
CASSGQGGIGPEKLFF TGTGCCAGTAGCGGACAGGGGGGAATAGGACCCGAAAAACTGTTTTTT TRBD1 TRBV19 . TRBJ1-4
CAISDPGGENTGELFF TGTGCCATCAGTGATCCGGGGGGAGAGAACACCGGGGAGCTGTTTTTT TRBD2 TRBV10-3 . TRBJ2-2